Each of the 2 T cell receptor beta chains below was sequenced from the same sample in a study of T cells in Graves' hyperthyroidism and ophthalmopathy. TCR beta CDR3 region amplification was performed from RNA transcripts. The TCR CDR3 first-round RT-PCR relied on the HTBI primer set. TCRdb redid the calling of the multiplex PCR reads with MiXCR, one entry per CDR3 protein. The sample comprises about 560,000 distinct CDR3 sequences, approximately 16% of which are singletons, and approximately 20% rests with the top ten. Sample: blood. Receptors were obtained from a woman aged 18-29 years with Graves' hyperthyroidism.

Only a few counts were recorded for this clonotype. CDR3 loop: CSVEEGRGRALHF. As DNA, the CDR3 is TGCAGCGTTGAAGAAGGGAGAGGGCGGGCCCTCCACTTT. The chain employs TRBV29-1 and TRBJ1-6; unclear D gene. This CDR3 region has 13 residues. Per the germline V gene, CDR1 is SQVTM and CDR2 is ANQGSEA. The ends were cut back, 0 bases at V and 14 bases at J, with 14 bases in the middle.

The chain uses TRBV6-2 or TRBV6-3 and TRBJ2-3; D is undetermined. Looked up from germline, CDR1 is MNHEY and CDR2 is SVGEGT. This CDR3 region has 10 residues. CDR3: CAQCTDTQYF. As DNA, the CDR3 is TGTGCTCAGTGCACAGATACGCAGTATTTT.